These 13 T cell receptor beta chains were sequenced from one sample in a study of blood T cell repertoires in COVID-19. Here immunoSEQ multiplex PCR was the method, and the copy in TCRdb shows in-frame clones only, minus some. The sample lists over 100,000 clones, more than 80% occurring once. Material for sequencing was peripheral blood. Source of these receptors: a human donor in a cohort sampled during active COVID-19.

This clone was seen a handful of times. The chain employs TRBV3-1 (or the pseudogene TRBV3-2) and TRBJ2-2; 7 nucleotides agree with TRBD1. The length of the CDR3 is 14 residues. V gave up 6 bases and J gave up 6 bases; unmatched junction bases: 7. Germline CDR1 is LGHDT and CDR2 is YNNKEL (reference sequence). The CDR3 coding sequence is TGTGCCAGCAGTGGGACAGTTGGCGCCGGGGAGCTGTTTTTT. Translating it yields CASSGTVGAGELFF.

This chain links TRBV4-2 with TRBJ1-1; the match to TRBD1 covers 8 bases. Germline CDR1 LGHNA, CDR2 YNFKEQ. CDR3 length: 15 amino acids. Unmatched junction bases numbered 5, after V lost 3 bases and J lost 2 bases. The CDR3 sequence is CASSHRTGINTEAFF. CDR3 in DNA: TGTGCCAGCAGCCACAGGACAGGGATAAACACTGAAGCTTTCTTT.

The chain combines TRBV7-3 with TRBJ1-6, with D unclear. V was cut by 0 bases and J by 4 bases, with 4 bases left in between. There are 14 residues in the CDR3. The germline V gene encodes CDR1 SGHTA and CDR2 FQGTGA. CDR3 sequence: CASSLTLYNSPLHF. The DNA for the CDR3 is TGTGCCAGCAGCTTAACGTTATATAATTCACCCCTCCACTTT. The whole variable domain, filled in from reference TRBV7-3 and TRBJ1-6, reads GAGVSQTPSNKVTEKGKYVELRCDPISGHTALYWYRQSLGQGPEFLIYFQGTGAADDSGLPNDRFFAVRPEGSVSTLKIQRTERGDSAVYLCASSLTLYNSPLHFGNGTRLTVT.

In DNA, the CDR3 is TGTGCCAGCAGCTTAGGTACCAGGGATAGCAATCAGCCCCAGCATTTT. The encoded protein is CASSLGTRDSNQPQHF. V usage is TRBV7-9 and J usage is TRBJ1-5, with D perhaps matching TRBD1 (5 bases). The germline V and J ends were trimmed by 1 base and 0 bases, with 10 bases remaining between them. The CDR3 has 16 residues. CDR1 is SEHNR, CDR2 FQNEAQ, per germline (reference sequence). The full variable domain, completed using reference TRBV7-9 and TRBJ1-5, is DTGVSQNPRHKITKRGQNVTFRCDPISEHNRLYWYRQTLGQGPEFLTYFQNEAQLEKSRLLSDRFSAERPKGSFSTLEIQRTEQGDSAMYLCASSLGTRDSNQPQHFGDGTRLSIL.

The gene calls are TRBV30 and TRBJ1-2, with D maybe TRBD1 (5 bases). Trimming shortened V by 2 bases and J by 3 bases, and 10 bases separated the two germline ends. Germline CDR1 and CDR2: GTSNPN and SVGIG (reference sequence). The CDR3 is 13 amino acids. CDR3 bases: TGTGCCTGGAGTAAGGGGAGGGACTATGGCTACACCTTC. It encodes CAWSKGRDYGYTF.

The chain couples TRBV5-1 to TRBJ2-1, with 11 bases identical to TRBD2. The CDR3 extends over 16 amino acids. CDR1 and CDR2 (germline): SGHRS, YFSETQ. With V trimmed by 2 bases and J by 8 bases, 9 bases remained unmatched. Here the CDR3 reads CASSFGSGRAVDEQFF. DNA for the CDR3: TGCGCCAGCAGCTTCGGTAGCGGGAGGGCTGTCGATGAGCAGTTCTTC.

V gene TRBV5-1 combines with J gene TRBJ2-5, with D maybe TRBD2 (7 bases). The CDR3 contains 14 residues. Deletions cut 4 bases from V and 3 bases from J, with 13 bases between. The germline CDR1 and CDR2 sequences are SGHRS and YFSETQ. The CDR3 spells CASSPGGPEETQYF. The CDR3 nucleotides are TGCGCCAGCAGCCCCGGGGGGCCGGAAGAGACCCAGTACTTC.

The gene calls are TRBV7-2 and TRBJ1-6, with TRBD1 matching 7 bases. V shed 1 base and J 9 bases; nucleotides not matched to a gene: 6. Germline V lookup: CDR1 SGHTA, CDR2 FQGNSA. This CDR3 comprises 15 residues. CDR3 loop: CASSLVGTETSPLHF. The CDR3 DNA sequence: TGTGCCAGCAGCTTAGTAGGGACAGAAACTTCACCCCTCCACTTT.

The V and J genes are TRBV28 and TRBJ2-7, with a weak D call TRBD1 (5 bases). The CDR3 contains 13 residues. Trimming removed 5 bases at V and 3 bases at J, with 11 bases between. Germline V gene sequence: CDR1 MDHEN, CDR2 SYDVKM. CDR3 in DNA: TGTGCCAGCAGTGCGAAAAGGGGCTACGAGCAGTACTTC. It is translated as CASSAKRGYEQYF.

The chain recombines TRBV5-8 with TRBJ1-1; maybe TRBD1 (6 bases). V dropped 6 bases and J dropped 2 bases, with 14 bases sitting between them. The CDR3 runs 14 residues. Germline assignment: CDR1 SGHTS and CDR2 YDEGEE. This CDR3 is CASNIQGINTEAFF. The CDR3 DNA reads as TGTGCCAGCAATATACAGGGTATCAACACTGAAGCTTTCTTT.

A remark on this clone: Different DNA sequences within this sample yield the same CDR3. The chain is built from TRBV6-1 and TRBJ2-7, with 7 nucleotides matching TRBD1. The CDR3 sequence is 14 residues long. After removal of 2 bases from V and 4 bases from J, the junction contained 5 bases not matched to a gene. Germline CDR1 MNHNS, CDR2 SASEGT. The CDR3 bases are TGTGCCAGCAGTGAACGACAGGGAGCGTACGAGCAGTACTTC. Protein product: CASSERQGAYEQYF.

The chain carries TRBV5-1 and TRBJ2-1, with 12 bases that match TRBD2. The CDR3 runs 18 residues. Germline assignment: CDR1 SGHRS and CDR2 YFSETQ. The junction had 11 bases not matched to a gene; V was cut back by 0 bases and J by 7 bases. The CDR3 sequence: CASSLAAASGRAGNEQFF. The DNA for the CDR3 is TGCGCCAGCAGCTTGGCCGCCGCTAGCGGGAGGGCCGGAAATGAGCAGTTCTTC.

This chain connects TRBV28 to TRBJ2-2; 7 positions match TRBD2. Germline V gene data show CDR1 as MDHEN and CDR2 as SYDVKM. J lost 6 bases, V lost 6 bases, and 16 bases had no gene match. CDR3 length equals 17 residues. This CDR3 is CASRPRFSGRVAGELFF. The DNA of the CDR3 is TGTGCCAGCAGGCCCCGTTTCTCGGGGAGGGTGGCCGGGGAGCTGTTTTTT.